This entry is about one T cell receptor (beta chain). The target antigen is unknown. This entry is derived from a study of cytomegalovirus exposure and HLA in healthy donors. Study-level information: Researchers found that 81% of under 450 genotyped donors fell within the Caucasian-associated ancestry cluster.

The V end lost 8 bases, the J end lost 8 bases, and 21 bases lay between the germline ends. Germline V gene data show CDR1 as LNHDA and CDR2 as SQIVND (reference sequence). CDR3 length: 14 residues. Use of 60 Vbeta and 13 Jbeta primers characterized the PCR. Here immunoSEQ multiplex PCR was the method, and the copy in TCRdb shows in-frame clones only, minus some. The top ten clones hold nearly 7.5% of a sample with around 90,000 clones, roughly 85% of them seen once. Study-wide findings and caveats: Many donors shared some public TCRs, even though most TCR sequences were rare.

These donors counted as nominally healthy when sampled, but unrecorded immune exposures were likely. The origin of this receptor is a man in his forties or fifties in good health and CMV-seropositive. The genes are TRBV19 and TRBJ1-1, with D possibly TRBD1 on 6 matching bases. Sequencing was performed on PBMCs. CDR3 sequence reads: CASRKVDRSEEAFF. The CDR3 nucleotides read TGTGCCAGTCGCAAGGTCGACAGGTCAGAGGAAGCTTTCTTT. Using reference TRBV19 and TRBJ1-1 for the parts outside the CDR3, the full variable domain is DGGITQSPKYLFRKEGQNVTLSCEQNLNHDAMYWYRQDPGQGLRLIYYSQIVNDFQKGDIAEGYSVSREKKESFPLTVTSAQKNPTAFYLCASRKVDRSEEAFFGQGTRLTVV.